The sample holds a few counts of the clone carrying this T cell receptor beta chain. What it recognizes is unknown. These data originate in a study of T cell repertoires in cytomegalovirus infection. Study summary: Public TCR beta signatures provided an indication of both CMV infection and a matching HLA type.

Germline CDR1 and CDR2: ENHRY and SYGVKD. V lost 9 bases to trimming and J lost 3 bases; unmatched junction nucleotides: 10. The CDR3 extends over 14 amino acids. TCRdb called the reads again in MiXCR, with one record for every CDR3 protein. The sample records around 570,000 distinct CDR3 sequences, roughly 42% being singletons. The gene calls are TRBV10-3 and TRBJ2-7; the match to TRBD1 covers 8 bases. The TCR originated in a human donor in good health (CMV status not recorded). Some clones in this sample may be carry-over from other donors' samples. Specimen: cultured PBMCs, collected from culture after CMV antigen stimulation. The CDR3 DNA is TGTGCCATAAGAACCGGGACAGGAGGCTACGAGCAGTACTTC. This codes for CAIRTGTGGYEQYF.